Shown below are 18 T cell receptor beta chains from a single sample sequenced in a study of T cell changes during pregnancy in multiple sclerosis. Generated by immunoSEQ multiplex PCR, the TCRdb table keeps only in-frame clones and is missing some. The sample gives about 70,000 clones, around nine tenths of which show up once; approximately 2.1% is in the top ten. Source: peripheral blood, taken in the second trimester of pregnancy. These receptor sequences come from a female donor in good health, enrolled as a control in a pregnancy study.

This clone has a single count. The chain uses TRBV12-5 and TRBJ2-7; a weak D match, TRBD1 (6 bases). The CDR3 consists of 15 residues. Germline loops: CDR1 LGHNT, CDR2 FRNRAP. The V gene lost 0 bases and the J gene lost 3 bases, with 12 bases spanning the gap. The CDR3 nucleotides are TGTGCTAGTGGTTTGGTACTAGGACAGATCTACGAGCAGTACTTC. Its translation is CASGLVLGQIYEQYF.

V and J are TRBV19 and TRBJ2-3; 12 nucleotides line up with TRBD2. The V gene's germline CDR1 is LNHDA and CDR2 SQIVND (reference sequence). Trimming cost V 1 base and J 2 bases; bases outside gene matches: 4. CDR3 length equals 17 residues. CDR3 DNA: TGTGCCAGTAGTATAGTAGGACTAGCGGGGATCACAGATACGCAGTATTTT. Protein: CASSIVGLAGITDTQYF.

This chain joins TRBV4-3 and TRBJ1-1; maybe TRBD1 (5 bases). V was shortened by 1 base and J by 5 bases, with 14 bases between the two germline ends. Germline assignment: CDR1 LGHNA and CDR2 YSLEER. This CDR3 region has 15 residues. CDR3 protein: CASSQGGTAKTEAFF. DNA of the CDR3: TGCGCCAGCAGCCAAGGGGGCACTGCGAAGACTGAAGCTTTCTTT.

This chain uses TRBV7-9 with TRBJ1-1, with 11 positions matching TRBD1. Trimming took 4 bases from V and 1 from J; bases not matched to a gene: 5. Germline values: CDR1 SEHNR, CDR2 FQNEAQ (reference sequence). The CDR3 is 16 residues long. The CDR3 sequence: CASSSPGQGGNTEAFF. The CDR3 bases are TGTGCCAGCAGCTCCCCGGGACAGGGGGGGAACACTGAAGCTTTCTTT.

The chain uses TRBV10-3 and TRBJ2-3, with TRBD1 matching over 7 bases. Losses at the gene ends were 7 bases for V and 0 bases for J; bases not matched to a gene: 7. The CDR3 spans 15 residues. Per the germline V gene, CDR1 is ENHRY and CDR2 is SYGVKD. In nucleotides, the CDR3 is TGTGCCATCACCGCAGACAGGGCCAGCACAGATACGCAGTATTTT. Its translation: CAITADRASTDTQYF.

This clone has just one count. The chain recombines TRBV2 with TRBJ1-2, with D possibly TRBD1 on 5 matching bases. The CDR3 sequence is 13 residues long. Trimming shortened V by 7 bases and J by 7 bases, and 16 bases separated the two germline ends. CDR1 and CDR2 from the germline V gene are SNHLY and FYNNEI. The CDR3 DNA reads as TGTGCCAGCAACTCAGGGCCACAGAGTGGCTACACCTTC. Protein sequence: CASNSGPQSGYTF.

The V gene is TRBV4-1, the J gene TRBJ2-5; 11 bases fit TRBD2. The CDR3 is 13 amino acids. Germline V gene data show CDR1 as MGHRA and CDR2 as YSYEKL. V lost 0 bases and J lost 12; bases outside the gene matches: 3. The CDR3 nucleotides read TGCGCCAGCAGCCAAGATATACTAGCGGGGGAGTACTTC. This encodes CASSQDILAGEYF.

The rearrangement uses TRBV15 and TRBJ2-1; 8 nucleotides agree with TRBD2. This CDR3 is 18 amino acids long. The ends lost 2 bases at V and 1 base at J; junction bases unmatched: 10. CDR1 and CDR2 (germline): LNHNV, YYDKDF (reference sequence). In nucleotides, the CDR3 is TGTGCCACCAGCAGACCAACGACAGCGGGGGCTTCCTACAATGAGCAGTTCTTC. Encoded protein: CATSRPTTAGASYNEQFF. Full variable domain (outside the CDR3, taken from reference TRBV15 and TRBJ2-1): DAMVIQNPRYQVTQFGKPVTLSCSQTLNHNVMYWYQQKSSQAPKLLFHYYDKDFNNEADTPDNFQSRRPNTSFCFLDIRSPGLGDTAMYLCATSRPTTAGASYNEQFFGPGTRLTVL.

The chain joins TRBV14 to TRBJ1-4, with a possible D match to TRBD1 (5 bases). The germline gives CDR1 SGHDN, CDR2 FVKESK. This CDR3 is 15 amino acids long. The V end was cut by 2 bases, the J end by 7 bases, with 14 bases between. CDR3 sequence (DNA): TGTGCCAGCAGCCAACCGACAGCTTTAGGTGAAAAACTGTTTTTT. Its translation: CASSQPTALGEKLFF.

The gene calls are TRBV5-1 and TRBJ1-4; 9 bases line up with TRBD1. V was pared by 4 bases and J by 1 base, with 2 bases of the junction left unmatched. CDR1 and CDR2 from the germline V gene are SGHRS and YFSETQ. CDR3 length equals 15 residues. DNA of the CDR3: TGCGCCAGCAGCCGGGGACAGGGAACTAATGAAAAACTGTTTTTT. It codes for CASSRGQGTNEKLFF.

Written as DNA, the CDR3 is TGTGCCAGCAGCTTGTTGGCAGGGTATCCTCAGCCCCAGCATTTT. The encoded protein is CASSLLAGYPQPQHF. The chain recombines TRBV5-6 with TRBJ1-5; weak D call: TRBD1 (5 bases). The CDR3 spans 15 residues. The V gene lost 1 base and the J gene lost 6 bases, with 14 bases spanning the gap. In germline, CDR1 is SGHDT, CDR2 YYEEEE.

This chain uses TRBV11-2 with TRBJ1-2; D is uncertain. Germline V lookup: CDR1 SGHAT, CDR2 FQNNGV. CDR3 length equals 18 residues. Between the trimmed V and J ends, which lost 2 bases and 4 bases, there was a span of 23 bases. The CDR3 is CASSLSGVGPPSGYGYTF. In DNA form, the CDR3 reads TGTGCCAGCAGCTTATCCGGTGTCGGGCCTCCCAGCGGCTATGGCTACACCTTC.

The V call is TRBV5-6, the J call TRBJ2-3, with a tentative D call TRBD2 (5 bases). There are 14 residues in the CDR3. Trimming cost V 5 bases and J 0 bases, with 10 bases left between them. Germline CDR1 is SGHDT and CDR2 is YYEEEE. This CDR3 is CASRPGSSTDTQYF. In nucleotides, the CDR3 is TGTGCCAGCAGGCCGGGATCTAGCACAGATACGCAGTATTTT.

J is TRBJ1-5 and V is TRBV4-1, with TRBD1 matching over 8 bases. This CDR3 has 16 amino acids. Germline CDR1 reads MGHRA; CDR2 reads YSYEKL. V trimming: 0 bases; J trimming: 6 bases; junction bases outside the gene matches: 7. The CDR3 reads CASSQDQGQGVQPQHF. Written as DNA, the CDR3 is TGCGCCAGCAGCCAAGATCAAGGACAGGGAGTTCAGCCCCAGCATTTT.

The CDR3: CASSSRTEGWETQYF. CDR3 sequence (DNA): TGTGCCAGCAGTTCGAGGACAGAAGGGTGGGAGACCCAGTACTTC. The chain employs TRBV6-5 and TRBJ2-5; a weak D match, TRBD1 (6 bases). Germline V lookup: CDR1 MNHEY, CDR2 SVGAGI. CDR3 length equals 15 residues. Trimming removed 4 bases at V and 5 bases at J, with 17 bases between.

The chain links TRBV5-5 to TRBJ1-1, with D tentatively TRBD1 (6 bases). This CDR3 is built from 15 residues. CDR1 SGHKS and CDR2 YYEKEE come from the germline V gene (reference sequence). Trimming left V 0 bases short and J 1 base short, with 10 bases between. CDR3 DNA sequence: TGTGCCAGCAGCTTGGTAACAGGGTCGAACACTGAAGCTTTCTTT. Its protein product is CASSLVTGSNTEAFF.

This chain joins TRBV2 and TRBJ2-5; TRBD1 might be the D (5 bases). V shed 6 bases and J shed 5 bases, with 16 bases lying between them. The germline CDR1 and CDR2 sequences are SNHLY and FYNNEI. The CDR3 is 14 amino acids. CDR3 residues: CASRDVGAGETQYF. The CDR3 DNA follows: TGTGCCAGCAGAGACGTAGGGGCCGGGGAGACCCAGTACTTC. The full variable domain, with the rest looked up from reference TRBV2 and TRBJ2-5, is EPEVTQTPSHQVTQMGQEVILRCVPISNHLYFYWYRQILGQKVEFLVSFYNNEISEKSEIFDDQFSVERPDGSNFTLKIRSTKLEDSAMYFCASRDVGAGETQYFGPGTRLLVL.

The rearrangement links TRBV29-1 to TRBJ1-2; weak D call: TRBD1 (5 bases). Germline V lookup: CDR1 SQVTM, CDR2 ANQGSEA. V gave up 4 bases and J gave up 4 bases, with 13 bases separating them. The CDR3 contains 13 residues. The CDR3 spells CSVGAGPFYGYTF. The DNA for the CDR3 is TGCAGCGTTGGAGCAGGGCCTTTCTATGGCTACACCTTC. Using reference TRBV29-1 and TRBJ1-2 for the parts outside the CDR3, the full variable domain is SAVISQKPSRDICQRGTSLTIQCQVDSQVTMMFWYRQQPGQSLTLIATANQGSEATYESGFVIDKFPISRPNLTFSTLTVSNMSPEDSSIYLCSVGAGPFYGYTFGSGTRLTVV.